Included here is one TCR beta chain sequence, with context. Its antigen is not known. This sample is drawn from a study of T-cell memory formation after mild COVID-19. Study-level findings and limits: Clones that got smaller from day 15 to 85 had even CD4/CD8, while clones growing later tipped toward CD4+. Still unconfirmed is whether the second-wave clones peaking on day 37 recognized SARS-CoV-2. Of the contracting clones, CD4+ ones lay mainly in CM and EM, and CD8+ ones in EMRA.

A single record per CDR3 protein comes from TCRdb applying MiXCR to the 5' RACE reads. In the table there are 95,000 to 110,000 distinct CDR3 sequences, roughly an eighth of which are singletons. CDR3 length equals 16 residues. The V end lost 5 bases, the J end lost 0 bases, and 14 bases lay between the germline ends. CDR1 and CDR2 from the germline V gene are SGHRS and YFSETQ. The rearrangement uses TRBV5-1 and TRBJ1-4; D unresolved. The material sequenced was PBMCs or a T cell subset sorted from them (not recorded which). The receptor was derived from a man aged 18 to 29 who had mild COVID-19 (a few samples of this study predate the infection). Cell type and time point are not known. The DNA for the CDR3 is TGCGCCAGCAGTCCCGCGGCAGTATCAACTAATGAAAAACTGTTTTTT. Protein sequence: CASSPAAVSTNEKLFF. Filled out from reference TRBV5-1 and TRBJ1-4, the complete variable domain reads KAGVTQTPRYLIKTRGQQVTLSCSPISGHRSVSWYQQTPGQGLQFLFEYFSETQRNKGNFPGRFSGRQFSNSRSEMNVSTLELGDSALYLCASSPAAVSTNEKLFFGSGTQLSVL.